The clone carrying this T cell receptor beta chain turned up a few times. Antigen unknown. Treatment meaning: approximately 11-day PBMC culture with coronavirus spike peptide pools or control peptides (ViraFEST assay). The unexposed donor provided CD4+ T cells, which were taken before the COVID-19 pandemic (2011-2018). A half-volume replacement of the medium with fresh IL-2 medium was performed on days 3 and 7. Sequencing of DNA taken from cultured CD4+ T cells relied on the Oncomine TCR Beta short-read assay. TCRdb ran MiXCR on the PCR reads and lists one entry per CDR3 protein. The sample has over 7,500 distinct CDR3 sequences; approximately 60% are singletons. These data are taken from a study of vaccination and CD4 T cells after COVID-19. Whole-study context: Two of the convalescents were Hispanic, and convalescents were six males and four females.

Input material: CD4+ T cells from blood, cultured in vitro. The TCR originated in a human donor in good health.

The CDR3 bases are TGTGCCAGCAGTGTCGACCACAGGGGAGGGTTGACTGGCTACACCTTC. Protein product: CASSVDHRGGLTGYTF. The chain is built from TRBV6-1 and TRBJ1-2; 7 bases agree with TRBD1. The germline V gene encodes CDR1 MNHNS and CDR2 SASEGT. With V trimmed by 4 bases and J by 7 bases, 15 bases remained unmatched. The CDR3 is 16 amino acids.